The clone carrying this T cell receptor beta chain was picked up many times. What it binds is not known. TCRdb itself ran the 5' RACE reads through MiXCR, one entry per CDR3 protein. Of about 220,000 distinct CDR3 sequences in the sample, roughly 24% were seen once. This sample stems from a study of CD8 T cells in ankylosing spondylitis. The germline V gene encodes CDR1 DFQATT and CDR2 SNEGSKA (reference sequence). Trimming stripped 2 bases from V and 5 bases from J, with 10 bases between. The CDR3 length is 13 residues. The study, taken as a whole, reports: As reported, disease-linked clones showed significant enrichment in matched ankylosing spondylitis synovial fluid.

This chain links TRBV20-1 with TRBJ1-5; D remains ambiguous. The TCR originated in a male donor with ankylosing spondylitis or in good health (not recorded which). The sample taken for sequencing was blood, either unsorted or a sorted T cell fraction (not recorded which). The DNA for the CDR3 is TGCAGTGCTAGAAAAGGGTTCGATCAGCCCCAGCATTTT. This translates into CSARKGFDQPQHF.